This is a list of T cell receptor beta chains from one sample in a study of blood T cells in healthy people across ages. TCRdb reprocessed the 5' RACE reads with MiXCR, giving one entry per CDR3 protein. The top ten hold 3% to 4% of the sample, which has 550,000 to 650,000 distinct CDR3 sequences, roughly a quarter seen once. These records were also assigned to another study, of T cells of mothers and their children.

The material sequenced was blood. The receptors come from a boy between 2 and 10 years old in good health. Both conserved end residues are part of each CDR3. A D gene is named only where the DNA matches it firmly. A clone size is listed for some rows: how often the clone was seen (once, few, many), or a class if it is expanded.

V gene: TRBV20-1; J gene: TRBJ2-4; clone size: .; CDR3 length: 15; D gene: .; CDR3 DNA: TGCAGTGCTAGAGATTGGTCAGGGGCGGGAAACTTTCAGTACTTC; CDR3 protein: CSARDWSGAGNFQYF
V gene: TRBV10-3; J gene: TRBJ2-1; clone size: .; CDR3 length: 14; D gene: TRBD2; CDR3 DNA: TGTGCCACCGCCGGGACTAGCGGGAGTAATGAGCAGTTCTTC; CDR3 protein: CATAGTSGSNEQFF
V gene: TRBV12-3/TRBV12-4; J gene: TRBJ2-7; clone size: few; CDR3 length: 15; D gene: TRBD2; CDR3 DNA: TGTGCCAGCAGCATTGGACTAGCGGGAACCTACGAGCAGTACTTC; CDR3 protein: CASSIGLAGTYEQYF
V gene: TRBV11-2; J gene: TRBJ2-1; clone size: .; CDR3 length: 15; D gene: TRBD2; CDR3 DNA: TGTGCCAGCAGTCCACGGGGGGGCCTTGGCAATGAGCAGTTCTTC; CDR3 protein: CASSPRGGLGNEQFF
V gene: TRBV27; J gene: TRBJ1-3; clone size: few; CDR3 length: 14; D gene: .; CDR3 DNA: TGTGCCAGCAGTTTAAGGGGGGCTGGAAACACCATATATTTT; CDR3 protein: CASSLRGAGNTIYF
V gene: TRBV12-3/TRBV12-4; J gene: TRBJ2-3; clone size: .; CDR3 length: 12; D gene: .; CDR3 DNA: TGTGCCACCGCAACTAGCACAGATACGCAGTATTTT; CDR3 protein: CATATSTDTQYF
V gene: TRBV10-3; J gene: TRBJ2-5; clone size: .; CDR3 length: 14; D gene: TRBD2; CDR3 DNA: TGTGCCACCTCCGGACTAGCGGACCAAGAGACCCGGTACTTC; CDR3 protein: CATSGLADQETRYF
V gene: TRBV18; J gene: TRBJ2-2; clone size: .; CDR3 length: 16; D gene: TRBD1; CDR3 DNA: TGTGCCAGCTCACCGTCCGGGACAGGGGCCACCGGGGAGCTGTTTTTT; CDR3 protein: CASSPSGTGATGELFF
V gene: TRBV6-5; J gene: TRBJ1-2; clone size: .; CDR3 length: 13; D gene: .; CDR3 DNA: TGTGCCAGCAGTTACTCGAGAGGTCGGGGCTACACCTTC; CDR3 protein: CASSYSRGRGYTF
V gene: TRBV29-1; J gene: TRBJ1-1; clone size: .; CDR3 length: 13; D gene: TRBD1; CDR3 DNA: TGCAGCGTTGCAGGGGGCAACAATCCTGAAGCTTTCTTT; CDR3 protein: CSVAGGNNPEAFF
V gene: TRBV20-1; J gene: TRBJ2-5; clone size: .; CDR3 length: 13; D gene: .; CDR3 DNA: TGCAGTGCTAGGGGCGCAGGGAGGGAGACCCAGTACTTC; CDR3 protein: CSARGAGRETQYF
V gene: TRBV19; J gene: TRBJ1-1; clone size: few; CDR3 length: 13; D gene: TRBD1; CDR3 DNA: TGTGCCAGTGGGGACACAGGGGGCACTGAAGCTTTCTTT; CDR3 protein: CASGDTGGTEAFF
V gene: TRBV20-1; J gene: TRBJ2-7; clone size: .; CDR3 length: 15; D gene: .; CDR3 DNA: TGCAGTGCTAGAGCGGGAGAAAAGGAAATTTACGAGCAGTACTTC; CDR3 protein: CSARAGEKEIYEQYF
V gene: TRBV10-3; J gene: TRBJ2-3; clone size: many; CDR3 length: 16; D gene: TRBD1; CDR3 DNA: TGTGCCATCAGTGAGACCACAGGGGCTGGCACAGATACGCAGTATTTT; CDR3 protein: CAISETTGAGTDTQYF
V gene: TRBV5-1; J gene: TRBJ1-2; clone size: few; CDR3 length: 14; D gene: .; CDR3 DNA: TGCGCCAGCAGCTTGGAAGGGGGGCGGAATGGCTACACCTTC; CDR3 protein: CASSLEGGRNGYTF
V gene: TRBV29-1; J gene: TRBJ2-1; clone size: .; CDR3 length: 13; D gene: TRBD2; CDR3 DNA: TGCAGCGTTGGGACTAGCGGTCCCAATGAGCAGTTCTTC; CDR3 protein: CSVGTSGPNEQFF
V gene: TRBV12-3/TRBV12-4; J gene: TRBJ2-1; clone size: .; CDR3 length: 17; D gene: TRBD1; CDR3 DNA: TGTGCCAGCAGTTTGGGGGGTGGCAGGGGGCCCTACAATGAGCAGTTCTTC; CDR3 protein: CASSLGGGRGPYNEQFF
V gene: TRBV5-4; J gene: TRBJ2-1; clone size: .; CDR3 length: 14; D gene: .; CDR3 DNA: TGTGCCAGCAGCTTAAGCTTTCCCTACAATGAGCAGTTCTTC; CDR3 protein: CASSLSFPYNEQFF
V gene: TRBV9; J gene: TRBJ2-5; clone size: .; CDR3 length: 17; D gene: TRBD2; CDR3 DNA: TGTGCCAGCAGCGTAGGGCTAGCGGGAGCCCTTGTCGAGACCCAGTACTTC; CDR3 protein: CASSVGLAGALVETQYF
V gene: TRBV7-2; J gene: TRBJ2-7; clone size: once; CDR3 length: 14; D gene: .; CDR3 DNA: TGTGCCAGCGCTACTGGACCCGCATCCTACGAGCAGTACTTC; CDR3 protein: CASATGPASYEQYF
V gene: TRBV6-5; J gene: TRBJ2-7; clone size: .; CDR3 length: 11; D gene: .; CDR3 DNA: TGTGCCAGCAGTTACAAAGGAACGCTGTACTTC; CDR3 protein: CASSYKGTLYF
V gene: TRBV5-1; J gene: TRBJ2-7; clone size: .; CDR3 length: 15; D gene: .; CDR3 DNA: TGCGCCAGCAACTTGGTCGCGGGAAGCACCTACGAGCAGTACTTC; CDR3 protein: CASNLVAGSTYEQYF
V gene: TRBV20-1; J gene: TRBJ1-5; clone size: few; CDR3 length: 13; D gene: TRBD1; CDR3 DNA: TGCAGTGCTCAGGGGGATAGCAATCAGCCCCAGCATTTT; CDR3 protein: CSAQGDSNQPQHF
V gene: TRBV20-1; J gene: TRBJ1-2; clone size: .; CDR3 length: 14; D gene: .; CDR3 DNA: TGCAGTGCTTGGGGCCAGGGAGGACGCTATGGCTACACCTTC; CDR3 protein: CSAWGQGGRYGYTF
V gene: TRBV7-2; J gene: TRBJ2-2; clone size: once; CDR3 length: 14; D gene: .; CDR3 DNA: TGTGCCAGCAGCTCCCGGGCCGTCACCGGGGAGCTGTTTTTT; CDR3 protein: CASSSRAVTGELFF
V gene: TRBV6-2/TRBV6-3; J gene: TRBJ2-3; clone size: .; CDR3 length: 18; D gene: TRBD2; CDR3 DNA: TGTGCCAGCAGTTACTCCCCTAGCGGGGGGGTTAGCACAGATACGCAGTATTTT; CDR3 protein: CASSYSPSGGVSTDTQYF
V gene: TRBV12-5; J gene: TRBJ2-7; clone size: .; CDR3 length: 13; D gene: .; CDR3 DNA: TGTGCTAGTGGTTTCATGTGGGGTCGCGAGCAGTACTTC; CDR3 protein: CASGFMWGREQYF
V gene: TRBV11-2; J gene: TRBJ2-4; clone size: .; CDR3 length: 13; D gene: .; CDR3 DNA: TGTGCCAGCAGCTTTGACCACAAAAACATTCAGTACTTC; CDR3 protein: CASSFDHKNIQYF
V gene: TRBV12-3/TRBV12-4; J gene: TRBJ2-7; clone size: .; CDR3 length: 14; D gene: TRBD2; CDR3 DNA: TGTGCCAGCAGAGATAGCGGGAGTTCCTACGAGCAGTACTTC; CDR3 protein: CASRDSGSSYEQYF
V gene: TRBV15; J gene: TRBJ2-7; clone size: .; CDR3 length: 14; D gene: .; CDR3 DNA: TGTGCCACCAGCAGAGATTCAGAGCGGGACGAGCAGTACTTC; CDR3 protein: CATSRDSERDEQYF
V gene: TRBV13; J gene: TRBJ1-6; clone size: .; CDR3 length: 12; D gene: .; CDR3 DNA: TGTGCCAGCAGCACACTCGGTTCACCCCTCCACTTT; CDR3 protein: CASSTLGSPLHF
V gene: TRBV6-1; J gene: TRBJ2-7; clone size: few; CDR3 length: 13; D gene: TRBD1; CDR3 DNA: TGTGCCAGCAGTGACCAGGGGGCGTACGAGCAGTACTTC; CDR3 protein: CASSDQGAYEQYF